This entry is about one TCR beta chain. Sequencing was done on patients that had shown CD8+CD57+ cell expansion by flow cytometry. Receipt of therapy had not occurred in any patient by the time of blood sampling. The sample originates from a study of CD8+CD57+ T cells in acquired aplastic anemia. Turning to the study itself: On average, sorted CD4+ and CD8+ cells gave about 3.1 ug of DNA.

Germline CDR1 is LGHNA and CDR2 is YNFKEQ. V was pared by 0 bases and J by 1 base, with 15 bases of the junction left unmatched. This CDR3 comprises 19 residues. Profiling of TCR beta VDJ combinations and CDR3 sequences used genomic DNA as template. Via MiXCR, TCRdb re-called the reads, giving one row per CDR3 protein. The sample yields approximately 470,000 distinct CDR3 sequences, around 30% seen once. The sample consisted of sorted CD4+, CD8+, or CD8+CD57+ T cells (not recorded which) from PBMCs. This TCR was sampled from a human donor with aplastic anemia. The chain employs TRBV4-2 and TRBJ2-7; 7 positions match TRBD1. CDR3 DNA: TGTGCCAGCAGCCAAGACCTCGGGCCAGGGGGAAGTTTATCCTACGAGCAGTACTTC. It codes for CASSQDLGPGGSLSYEQYF.